Each of the 5 T cell receptor beta chains below was sequenced from the same sample in a study of cytomegalovirus exposure and HLA in healthy donors. Use of 60 Vbeta and 13 Jbeta primers characterized the PCR. The data were produced by immunoSEQ multiplex PCR, yet TCRdb's version contains in-frame clones alone and is incomplete. The sample yields 93,000 or so clones, 79% seen once. Source material: PBMCs. The source is a man in his forties or fifties in good health and CMV-seropositive.

There are a few counts of this clone. The chain combines TRBV30 with TRBJ2-1, with 8 positions matching TRBD2. J gave up 3 bases and V 1 base, and 5 bases lay outside the gene matches. Germline V lookup: CDR1 GTSNPN, CDR2 SVGIG (reference sequence). The CDR3 spans 15 residues. The CDR3 region has the DNA TGTGCCTGGAGTGCTCGTAGCGGGATCTACAATGAGCAGTTCTTC. It yields the protein CAWSARSGIYNEQFF.

The chain carries TRBV4-3 and TRBJ2-1, with TRBD2 identical over 8 bases. The germline V gene encodes CDR1 LGHNA and CDR2 YSLEER. This CDR3 comprises 17 residues. V was pared by 0 bases and J by 5 bases, with 9 bases of the junction left unmatched. CDR3 in amino acids: CASSQDLATSVNNEQFF. The CDR3, as DNA: TGCGCCAGCAGCCAAGATCTTGCGACTAGCGTGAACAATGAGCAGTTCTTC.

The chain links TRBV5-1 to TRBJ2-3, with a tentative D call TRBD2 (6 bases). The V gene's germline CDR1 is SGHRS and CDR2 YFSETQ. The CDR3 is made up of 14 amino acids. Trimming stripped 3 bases from V and 3 bases from J, with 11 bases between. The CDR3 DNA follows: TGCGCCAGCAGCTGGGTAGCGGCTACAGATACGCAGTATTTT. It codes for CASSWVAATDTQYF.

The gene calls are TRBV5-1 and TRBJ2-1; 7 bases agree with TRBD2. The V gene end was trimmed by 2 bases and the J gene end by 2 bases; junction bases not matched to a gene: 4. Germline V gene sequence: CDR1 SGHRS, CDR2 YFSETQ. There are 15 residues in the CDR3. The CDR3 is CASSLEAGPYNEQFF. For the CDR3, the DNA is TGCGCCAGCAGCTTAGAAGCGGGGCCCTACAATGAGCAGTTCTTC.

This clone is a singleton in its sample. The chain carries TRBV7-2 and TRBJ2-1; no firm D call. V gave up 5 bases and J gave up 13 bases, with 15 bases separating them. There are 12 residues in the CDR3. Germline V gives CDR1 SGHTA, CDR2 FQGNSA. The CDR3 sequence is CASSLDPGQQFF. The CDR3 DNA is TGTGCCAGCAGCCTAGACCCAGGTCAACAGTTCTTC.